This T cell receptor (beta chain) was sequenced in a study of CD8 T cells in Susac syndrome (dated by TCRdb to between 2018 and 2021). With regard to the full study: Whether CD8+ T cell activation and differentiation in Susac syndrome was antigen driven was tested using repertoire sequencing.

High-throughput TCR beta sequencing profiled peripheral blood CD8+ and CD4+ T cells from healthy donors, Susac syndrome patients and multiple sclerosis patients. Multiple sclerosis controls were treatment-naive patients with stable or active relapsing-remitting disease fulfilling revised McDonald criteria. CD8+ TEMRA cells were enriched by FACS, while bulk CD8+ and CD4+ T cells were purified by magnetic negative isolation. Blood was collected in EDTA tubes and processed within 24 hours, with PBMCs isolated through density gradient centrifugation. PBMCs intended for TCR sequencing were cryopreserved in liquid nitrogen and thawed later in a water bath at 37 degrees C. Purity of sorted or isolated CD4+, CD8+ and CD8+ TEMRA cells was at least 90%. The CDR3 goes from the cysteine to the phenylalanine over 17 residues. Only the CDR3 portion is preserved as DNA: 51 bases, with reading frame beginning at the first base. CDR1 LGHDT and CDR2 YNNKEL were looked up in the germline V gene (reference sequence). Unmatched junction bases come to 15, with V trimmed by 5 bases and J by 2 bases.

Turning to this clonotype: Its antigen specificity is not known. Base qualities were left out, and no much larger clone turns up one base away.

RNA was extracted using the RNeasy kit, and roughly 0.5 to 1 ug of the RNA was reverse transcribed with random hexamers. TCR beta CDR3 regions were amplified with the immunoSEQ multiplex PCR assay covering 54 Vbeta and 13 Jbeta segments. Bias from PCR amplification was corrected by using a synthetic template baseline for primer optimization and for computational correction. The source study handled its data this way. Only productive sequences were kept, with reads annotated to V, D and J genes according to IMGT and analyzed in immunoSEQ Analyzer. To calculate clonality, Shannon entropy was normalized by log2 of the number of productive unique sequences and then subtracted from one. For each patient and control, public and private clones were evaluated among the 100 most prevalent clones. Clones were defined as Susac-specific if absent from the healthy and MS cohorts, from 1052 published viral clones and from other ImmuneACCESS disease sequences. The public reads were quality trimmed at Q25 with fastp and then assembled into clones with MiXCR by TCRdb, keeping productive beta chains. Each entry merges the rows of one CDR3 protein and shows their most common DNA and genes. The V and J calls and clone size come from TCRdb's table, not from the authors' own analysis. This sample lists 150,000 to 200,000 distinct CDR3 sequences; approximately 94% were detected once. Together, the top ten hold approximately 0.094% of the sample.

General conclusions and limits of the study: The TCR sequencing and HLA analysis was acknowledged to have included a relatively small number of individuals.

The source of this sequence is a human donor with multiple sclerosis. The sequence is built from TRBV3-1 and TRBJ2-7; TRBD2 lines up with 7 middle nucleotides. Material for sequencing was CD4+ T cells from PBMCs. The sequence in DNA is TGTGCCAGCAGCGGCGGGGAGGGCCGGATTTTTACCTACGAGCAGTACTTC. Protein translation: CASSGGEGRIFTYEQYF.